Included here is one TCR beta chain sequence, with context. The CDR3 length is 14 residues. V was shortened by 0 bases and J by 4 bases, with 10 bases between the two germline ends. Germline loops: CDR1 MNHEY, CDR2 SVGAGI. This sample is part of a study of technical replicates of blood from several donors. Assay: immunoSEQ multiplex PCR; the TCRdb copy retains only in-frame clones and omits some. The repertoire holds roughly 74,000 clones, with 90% to 95% as singletons. This chain joins TRBV6-5 and TRBJ2-7, with D uncertain. The sequence derives from a human donor in good health. Sequenced material: T cells isolated from PBMCs. The CDR3 nucleotides are TGTGCCAGCAGTTACTCGGGCAGTCATTACGAGCAGTACTTC. Translating it yields CASSYSGSHYEQYF.